A single sample is the source of the 20 T cell receptor beta chains below, sequenced in a study of blood T cell repertoires in COVID-19. TCRdb's copy holds only in-frame clones and misses some; the assay was immunoSEQ multiplex PCR. This table holds approximately 18,000 clones, 85% to 95% found once. The sequencing sample was made of peripheral blood. The receptor set was obtained from a human donor in a cohort sampled during active COVID-19.

The chain has TRBV11-2 and TRBJ2-7, with a tentative D call TRBD1 (5 bases). There are 14 residues in the CDR3. Looked up from germline, CDR1 is SGHAT and CDR2 is FQNNGV. The ends were cut back, 2 bases at V and 7 bases at J, with 15 bases in the middle. CDR3 DNA: TGTGCCAGCAGCTTAACAGGTACCCCTAAAGAGCAGTACTTC. Amino acid sequence: CASSLTGTPKEQYF.

As DNA, the CDR3 is TGCGCCAGCAGCCAAGTGGGAGTGCGTAATAATGGCTACACCTTC. It specifies CASSQVGVRNNGYTF. This chain joins TRBV4-1 and TRBJ1-2; D remains unclear. Germline assignment: CDR1 MGHRA and CDR2 YSYEKL. The CDR3 consists of 15 residues. Trimming removed 1 base at V and 6 bases at J, with 15 bases between.

The chain uses TRBV4-1 and TRBJ2-3, with 12 positions matching TRBD2. Unmatched junction bases numbered 17, after V lost 1 base and J lost 6 bases. Germline loops: CDR1 MGHRA, CDR2 YSYEKL. The CDR3 loop spans 20 amino acids. The CDR3 protein is CASSQASTSGGLNPIDTQYF. The CDR3 DNA is TGCGCCAGCAGCCAAGCCTCTACTAGCGGGGGGCTCAACCCCATTGATACGCAGTATTTT.

This clone was recorded only once. The chain joins TRBV5-4 to TRBJ2-2; TRBD1 matches at 9 bases. Trimming removed 3 bases from V and 2 bases from J; junction bases left unmatched: 2. CDR3 size: 15 residues. Germline V gives CDR1 SGHNT, CDR2 YYREEE (reference sequence). The CDR3 coding sequence is TGTGCCAGCAGCTCGGGACAGGGTAACACCGGGGAGCTGTTTTTT. Amino acids: CASSSGQGNTGELFF. Full variable domain (rest looked up from reference TRBV5-4 and TRBJ2-2): ETGVTQSPTHLIKTRGQQVTLRCSSQSGHNTVSWYQQALGQGPQFIFQYYREEENGRGNFPPRFSGLQFPNYSSELNVNALELDDSALYLCASSSGQGNTGELFFGEGSRLTVL.

The chain uses TRBV5-6 and TRBJ1-3, with 7 bases lining up with TRBD1. Germline CDR1 reads SGHDT; CDR2 reads YYEEEE. The CDR3 totals 16 residues. V lost 2 bases, J lost 0 bases, and 5 bases stayed unmatched. In nucleotides, the CDR3 is TGTGCCAGCAGCTTTAAACAGGGGAGCTCTGGAAACACCATATATTTT. Translation gives CASSFKQGSSGNTIYF.

The V call is TRBV7-9, the J call TRBJ2-7, with 10 positions matching TRBD1. This CDR3 is built from 14 residues. Germline loops: CDR1 SEHNR, CDR2 FQNEAQ (reference sequence). The V segment lost 5 bases and the J segment 3 bases; nucleotides outside the gene matches: 4. The CDR3 sequence is CASSGDRGLYEQYF. The CDR3 DNA sequence: TGTGCCAGCAGCGGCGACAGGGGGCTCTACGAGCAGTACTTC.

The chain has TRBV3-1 (or the pseudogene TRBV3-2) and TRBJ2-1; a possible D gene is TRBD1 (5 bases). Per the germline V gene, CDR1 is LGHDT and CDR2 is YNNKEL (reference sequence). The CDR3 is made up of 12 amino acids. V lost 6 bases to trimming and J lost 4 bases, with 7 bases between them. The CDR3 reads CASRGLYNEQFF. The DNA for the CDR3 is TGTGCCAGCAGGGGGCTATACAATGAGCAGTTCTTC.

V is TRBV5-6 and J is TRBJ1-4, with 8 bases matching TRBD1. Germline-derived CDR1 and CDR2 are SGHDT and YYEEEE. V dropped 0 bases and J dropped 4; count of bases not matched to a gene: 5. This CDR3 region has 16 residues. The chain's CDR3 is CASSLVPGQVNEKLFF. CDR3 DNA sequence: TGTGCCAGCAGCTTGGTCCCGGGACAGGTTAATGAAAAACTGTTTTTT. Combining the CDR3 with reference TRBV5-6 and TRBJ1-4 gives the whole variable domain DAGVTQSPTHLIKTRGQQVTLRCSPKSGHDTVSWYQQALGQGPQFIFQYYEEEERQRGNFPDRFSGHQFPNYSSELNVNALLLGDSALYLCASSLVPGQVNEKLFFGSGTQLSVL.

CDR3 region: CASSPSRGISYGYTF. The CDR3 DNA is TGCGCCAGCAGCCCCTCCCGGGGGATAAGCTATGGCTACACCTTC. This chain connects TRBV4-3 to TRBJ1-2; the D gene is possibly TRBD1 (5 bases). CDR1 is LGHNA, CDR2 YSLEER, per germline. This CDR3 has 15 amino acids. V lost 4 bases to trimming and J lost 4 bases, with 16 bases between them.

V gene TRBV9 combines with J gene TRBJ2-5; tentatively, D is TRBD2 (5 bases). With 2 bases removed from V and 5 bases from J, the gap between germline ends came to 10 bases. Looked up from germline, CDR1 is SGDLS and CDR2 is YYNGEE. This CDR3 spans 13 amino acids. The CDR3 DNA reads as TGTGCCAGCAGCGTCCTGGGCGGGGAGACCCAGTACTTC. This translates into CASSVLGGETQYF.

V is TRBV9 and J is TRBJ2-2, with D perhaps matching TRBD1 (8 bases). The CDR3 loop spans 17 amino acids. Deletions cut 3 bases from V and 6 bases from J, with 21 bases between. Germline V CDR1 and CDR2: SGDLS, YYNGEE. DNA of the CDR3: TGTGCCAGCAGCGCCCCGAATCGGACAGGGAGGGCCGGGGAGCTGTTTTTT. This codes for CASSAPNRTGRAGELFF.

This clone showed up just once. The rearrangement joins TRBV11-2 to TRBJ2-7; a possible D gene is TRBD2 (6 bases). Germline V CDR1 and CDR2: SGHAT, FQNNGV. This CDR3 is 17 amino acids long. V shed 4 bases and J shed 2 bases, with 21 bases lying between them. Here the CDR3 reads CASSSIKRASATYEQYF. The CDR3 nucleotides read TGTGCCAGCAGCTCCATAAAACGGGCTAGCGCTACCTACGAGCAGTACTTC.

Comment on this clone: Other DNA sequences within the sample encode an identical CDR3. The CDR3 sequence: CASSFASWDLLYEQYF. For the CDR3, the DNA is TGTGCCAGCAGCTTTGCCTCTTGGGACTTACTCTACGAGCAGTACTTC. The V gene is TRBV11-2, the J gene TRBJ2-7; a possible D gene is TRBD2 (6 bases). The CDR3 covers 16 residues. Germline V gives CDR1 SGHAT, CDR2 FQNNGV. Trimming removed 3 bases from V and 3 bases from J, with 18 bases in between.

The genes are TRBV20-1 and TRBJ1-2; the D gene is possibly TRBD1 (5 bases). Between the trimmed V and J ends, which lost 6 bases and 4 bases, there was a span of 9 bases. CDR1 is DFQATT and CDR2 is SNEGSKA in the germline V gene (reference sequence). CDR3 length: 11 amino acids. CDR3 region: CSARDGYGYTF. DNA for the CDR3: TGCAGTGCGCGGGACGGCTATGGCTACACCTTC.

The chain joins TRBV19 to TRBJ1-6; 7 bases line up with TRBD1. This CDR3 spans 17 amino acids. Germline values: CDR1 LNHDA, CDR2 SQIVND (reference sequence). The V gene end was trimmed by 3 bases and the J gene end by 0 bases; junction bases not matched to a gene: 5. The CDR3 loop is CASSMRGQSSYNSPLHF. CDR3 nucleotide sequence: TGTGCCAGTAGTATGAGGGGACAGAGCTCCTATAATTCACCCCTCCACTTT.

The V gene is TRBV11-2, the J gene TRBJ1-3; D might be TRBD1 (6 bases). Per the germline V gene, CDR1 is SGHAT and CDR2 is FQNNGV. There are 15 residues in the CDR3. The V end lost 1 base, the J end lost 3 bases, and 10 bases lay between the germline ends. CDR3 in DNA: TGTGCCAGCAGCTTAGGTGCAGGGGTTGGAAACACCATATATTTT. Its protein is CASSLGAGVGNTIYF.

This chain uses TRBV14 with TRBJ2-7; 8 nucleotides agree with TRBD2. V shed 1 base and J 4 bases; nucleotides not matched to a gene: 6. Germline V lookup: CDR1 SGHDN, CDR2 FVKESK. This CDR3 has 15 amino acids. The CDR3 nucleotides read TGTGCCAGCAGCCAAGGCCCGGGAGGGGGATACGAGCAGTACTTC. This sequence encodes CASSQGPGGGYEQYF.

A single count supports this clone. The chain is built from TRBV29-1 and TRBJ1-1, with a possible D match to TRBD1 (5 bases). Germline V CDR1 and CDR2: SQVTM, ANQGSEA. The CDR3 covers 11 residues. V was pared by 6 bases and J by 1 base, with 6 bases between. DNA for the CDR3: TGCAGCGTCGACAGGAACACTGAAGCTTTCTTT. Protein sequence: CSVDRNTEAFF.

This chain uses TRBV6-5 with TRBJ2-7; 12 nucleotides agree with TRBD2. This CDR3 comprises 15 residues. Trimming at V came to 6 bases and at J to 4 bases, leaving 7 bases not matched to a gene. Germline CDR1 and CDR2: MNHEY and SVGAGI. CDR3 nucleotide sequence: TGTGCCAGCAGCCGCCTAGCGGGGGGGACTTACGAGCAGTACTTC. Protein product: CASSRLAGGTYEQYF.

The chain employs TRBV9 and TRBJ1-3; D call uncertain. V shed 3 bases and J shed 4 bases, with 8 bases lying between them. Per the germline V gene, CDR1 is SGDLS and CDR2 is YYNGEE. This CDR3 has 13 amino acids. CDR3 sequence: CASSDGRGNTIYF. CDR3 nucleotides: TGTGCCAGCAGCGATGGGAGAGGAAACACCATATATTTT. Full variable domain (remainder filled in from reference TRBV9 and TRBJ1-3): DSGVTQTPKHLITATGQRVTLRCSPRSGDLSVYWYQQSLDQGLQFLIQYYNGEERAKGNILERFSAQQFPDLHSELNLSSLELGDSALYFCASSDGRGNTIYFGEGSWLTVV.